This entry lists 5 T cell receptor beta chains sequenced from one sample in a study of vaccination and CD4 T cells after COVID-19 (dated by TCRdb to between 2021 and 2024). Libraries were made using PCR. Sequencer: Illumina iSeq 100. At the Johns Hopkins FTIC core, DNA from the cultured CD4+ T cells underwent TCR sequencing with the Oncomine TCR Beta short-read assay. Clones were called with MiXCR by TCRdb after fastp trimmed the public reads at Q25, and only in-frame beta chains were retained. Each CDR3 protein gets just one entry, which takes the most common genes and DNA from the rows behind it. The sample table contains roughly 14,000 distinct CDR3 sequences; only one count was recorded for about 48% of them. Roughly 13% of the sample is taken by the ten largest. The treatment or condition label, as the study defines it: roughly 10-day PBMC culture with coronavirus spike peptide pools or control peptides (ViraFEST assay).

Their antigens remain unidentified. Sequencing was carried out using CD4+ T cells from blood, cultured in vitro. The source of these receptors is a human donor who had recovered from COVID-19.

This clonotype was counted a few times. The germline gene is not matched at one end of the junction; a read error may be the cause. The V and J genes are TRBV11-1 and TRBJ2-7; tentative D call: TRBD2 (6 bases). Germline CDR1 and CDR2: SGHAT and FQDESV (reference sequence). The CDR3 runs to 15 residues. The CDR3: CASSLGGTASYEQYF. The CDR3 DNA follows: TGCGCCAGCAGCTTGGGCGGGACGGCCTCCTACGAGCAGTACTTC.

J is TRBJ2-1 and V is TRBV27; 10 bases are a match to TRBD2. CDR3 length equals 15 residues. Germline lookup yields CDR1 MNHEY and CDR2 SMNVEV (reference sequence). The J segment lost 7 bases and the V segment lost 5 bases, leaving 8 bases of the junction unmatched. The CDR3 loop reads CASSLSSGSKNEQFF. The CDR3 DNA is TGTGCCAGCAGTCTGTCTAGCGGGAGTAAGAATGAGCAGTTCTTC.

The CDR3 loop reads CASSFTGGTEAFF. Here the CDR3 DNA reads TGTGCCAGCTCCTTTACAGGGGGGACTGAAGCTTTCTTT. The gene calls are TRBV27 and TRBJ1-1; TRBD1 agrees at 8 bases. CDR3 length equals 13 residues. Per germline, CDR1 MNHEY and CDR2 SMNVEV (reference sequence). The ends lost 8 bases at V and 5 bases at J; junction bases unmatched: 7.

The rearrangement joins TRBV6-1 to TRBJ1-1, with TRBD1 matching 8 bases. This CDR3 has 13 amino acids. Germline CDR1 reads MNHNS; CDR2 reads SASEGT. Trimming took 7 bases from V and 6 from J; bases not matched to a gene: 7. In DNA, the CDR3 is TGTGCCAGCACCGGGGACAGGAGCGCTGAAGCTTTCTTT. The encoded protein is CASTGDRSAEAFF.

This clonotype was picked up one time. J is TRBJ2-3 and V is TRBV20-1, with D possibly matching TRBD2 (7 bases). Germline CDR1 is DFQATT and CDR2 is SNEGSKA (reference sequence). Trimming removed 5 bases from V and 5 bases from J, with 17 bases in between. The CDR3 runs to 14 residues. CDR3 sequence reads: CSAGSGGQLDTQYF. Written as DNA, the CDR3 is TGCAGTGCTGGTTCGGGGGGCCAATTAGATACGCAGTATTTT.